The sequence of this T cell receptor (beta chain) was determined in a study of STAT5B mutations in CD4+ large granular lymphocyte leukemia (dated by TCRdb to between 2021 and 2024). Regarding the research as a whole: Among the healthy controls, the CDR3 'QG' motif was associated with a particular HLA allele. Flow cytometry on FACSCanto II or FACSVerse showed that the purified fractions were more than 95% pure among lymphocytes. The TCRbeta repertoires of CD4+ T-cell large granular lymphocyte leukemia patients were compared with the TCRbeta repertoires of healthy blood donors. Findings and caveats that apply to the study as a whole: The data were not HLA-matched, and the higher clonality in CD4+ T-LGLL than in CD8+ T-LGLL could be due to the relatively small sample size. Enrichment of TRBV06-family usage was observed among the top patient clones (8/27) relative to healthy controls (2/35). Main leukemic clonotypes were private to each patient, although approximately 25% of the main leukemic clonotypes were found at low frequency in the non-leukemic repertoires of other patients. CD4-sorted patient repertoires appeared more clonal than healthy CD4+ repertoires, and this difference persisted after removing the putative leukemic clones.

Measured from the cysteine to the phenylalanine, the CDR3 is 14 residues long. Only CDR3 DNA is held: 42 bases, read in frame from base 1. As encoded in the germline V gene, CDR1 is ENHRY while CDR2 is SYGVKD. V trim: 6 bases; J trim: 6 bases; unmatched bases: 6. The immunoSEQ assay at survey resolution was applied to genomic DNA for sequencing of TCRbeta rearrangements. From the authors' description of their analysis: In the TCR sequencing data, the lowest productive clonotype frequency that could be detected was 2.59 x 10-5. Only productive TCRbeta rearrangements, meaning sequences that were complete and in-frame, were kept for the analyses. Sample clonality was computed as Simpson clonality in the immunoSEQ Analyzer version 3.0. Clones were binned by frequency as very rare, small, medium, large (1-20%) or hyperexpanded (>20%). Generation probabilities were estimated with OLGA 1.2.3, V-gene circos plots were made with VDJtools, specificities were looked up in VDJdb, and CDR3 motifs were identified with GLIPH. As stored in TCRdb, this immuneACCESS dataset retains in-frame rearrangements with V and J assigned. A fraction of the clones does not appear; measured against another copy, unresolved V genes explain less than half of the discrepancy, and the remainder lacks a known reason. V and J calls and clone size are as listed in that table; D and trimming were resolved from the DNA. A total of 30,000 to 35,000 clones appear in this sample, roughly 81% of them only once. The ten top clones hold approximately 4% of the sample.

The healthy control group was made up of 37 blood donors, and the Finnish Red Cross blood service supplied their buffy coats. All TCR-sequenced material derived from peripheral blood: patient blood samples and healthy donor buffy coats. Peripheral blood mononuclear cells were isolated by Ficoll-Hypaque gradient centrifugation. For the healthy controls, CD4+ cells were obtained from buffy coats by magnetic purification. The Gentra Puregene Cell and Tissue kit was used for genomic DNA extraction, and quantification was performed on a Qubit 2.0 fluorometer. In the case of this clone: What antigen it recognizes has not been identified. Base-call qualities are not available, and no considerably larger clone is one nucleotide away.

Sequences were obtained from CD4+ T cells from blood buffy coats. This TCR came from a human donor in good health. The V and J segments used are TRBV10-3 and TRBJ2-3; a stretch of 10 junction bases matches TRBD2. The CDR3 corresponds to CAIRELAGFDTQYF. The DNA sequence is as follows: TGTGCCATCAGAGAACTAGCGGGATTTGATACGCAGTATTTT.